The rows below give T cell receptor beta chains drawn from one sample of a study of blood T cell repertoires in COVID-19. Libraries were prepared by immunoSEQ multiplex PCR; TCRdb keeps only in-frame clonotypes and omits some of them. The sample lists 300,000 to 350,000 clones; approximately 90% were seen once. The sample comprised peripheral blood. Receptors originate from a man aged 25-40 years with COVID-19, enrolled during active disease. Both conserved end residues are part of each CDR3. D genes are given only for firm matches. A row's size may be missing; if present it is once, few, many or a size class.

few,16,-,TRBJ1-1,TRBV5-1,TGCGCCAGCAGCTTGGCATTAGGGGGAAAGAACACTGAAGCTTTCTTT,CASSLALGGKNTEAFF
-,18,-,TRBJ2-6,TRBV13,TGTGCCAGCAGCTCACCCTGGGGGGAGAGCCCTGGGGCCAACGTCCTGACTTTC,CASSSPWGESPGANVLTF
-,14,-,TRBJ2-5,TRBV2,TGTGCCAGCAGTGAAGCGGGGCCCCAAGAGACCCAGTACTTC,CASSEAGPQETQYF
-,11,-,TRBJ1-1,TRBV30,TGTGCCGGACAGCTCAACACTGAAGCTTTCTTT,CAGQLNTEAFF
-,15,-,TRBJ2-3,TRBV3-1/TRBV3-2,TGTGCCAGCAGCCCCGGGATAGCGGTAGCGGATACGCAGTATTTT,CASSPGIAVADTQYF
-,11,-,TRBJ1-1,TRBV29-1,TGCAGCGTTTGGCAGAACACTGAAGCTTTCTTT,CSVWQNTEAFF
-,18,-,TRBJ1-2,TRBV10-3,TGTGCCATCAGTGCGGCAAAAGATCCCGGGACACTTAACTATGGCTACACCTTC,CAISAAKDPGTLNYGYTF
-,16,-,TRBJ1-1,TRBV6-1,TGTGCCAGCAGTGAATCTCGGTACAGGAGGAACACTGAAGCTTTCTTT,CASSESRYRRNTEAFF
once,14,-,TRBJ2-7,TRBV11-2,TGTGCCAGCAGCTTAGTGGGACAATTCTACGAGCAGTACTTC,CASSLVGQFYEQYF
few,13,TRBD1,TRBJ1-2,TRBV6-2/TRBV6-3,TGTGCCAGCAGACCTACAGGGGACTATGGCTACACCTTC,CASRPTGDYGYTF
-,14,TRBD1,TRBJ1-3,TRBV3-1/TRBV3-2,TGTGCCAGCAGCCACCGGGACAGCCGAAACACCATATATTTT,CASSHRDSRNTIYF
-,15,TRBD1,TRBJ1-1,TRBV2,TGTGCCGGCGTCCGGGACAGGCGGATGAACACTGAAGCTTTCTTT,CAGVRDRRMNTEAFF
-,13,TRBD2,TRBJ2-7,TRBV6-5,TGTGCCAGCAGGGCGGGAGGACTCTACGAGCAGTACTTC,CASRAGGLYEQYF
-,13,TRBD2,TRBJ2-1,TRBV5-4,TGTGCCAGCAGCTACCAAATAGCGGGGGAGCAGTTCTTC,CASSYQIAGEQFF
-,13,-,TRBJ2-5,TRBV10-2,TGCGCCAGCGGCCTAGCCTCCCTAGAGACCCAGTACTTC,CASGLASLETQYF
-,14,TRBD2,TRBJ2-3,TRBV10-3,TGTGCCATCAGTAGGACTAGCGGCACAGATACGCAGTATTTT,CAISRTSGTDTQYF
-,15,TRBD2,TRBJ2-3,TRBV24-1,TGTGCCACCAGTGATTTTGCGGGAGCGTTGGATACGCAGTATTTT,CATSDFAGALDTQYF
-,16,-,TRBJ2-2,TRBV11-2,TGTGCCAGCAGCCCCCTGGGGGGACCAAACACCGGGGAGCTGTTTTTT,CASSPLGGPNTGELFF
-,16,TRBD1,TRBJ2-7,TRBV4-1,TGCGCCAGCAGCCACCCCCTCGACAGGGACTCCTACGAGCAGTACTTC,CASSHPLDRDSYEQYF
-,15,TRBD1,TRBJ2-2,TRBV7-3,TGTGCCAGCAGCTTAAGACAGGGTAGGACCGGGGAGCTGTTTTTT,CASSLRQGRTGELFF
-,17,TRBD2,TRBJ2-1,TRBV7-2,TGTGCCAGCAGCTTAGTGTTTGGCGGGAGCTCCTACAATGAGCAGTTCTTC,CASSLVFGGSSYNEQFF
-,15,TRBD2,TRBJ2-3,TRBV9,TGTGCCAGCAGCGTGGGACTAGAACTCACAGATACGCAGTATTTT,CASSVGLELTDTQYF
-,15,-,TRBJ2-7,TRBV4-3,TGCGCCAGCAGCCAACAATGGGACACGGGGTACGAGCAGTACTTC,CASSQQWDTGYEQYF
once,21,TRBD2,TRBJ2-1,TRBV30,TGTGCCTGGAGTTCACAACTTCCGGGACTAGCGGGAGTGGGGTTTTACAATGAGCAGTTCTTC,CAWSSQLPGLAGVGFYNEQFF
once,17,TRBD2,TRBJ2-3,TRBV14,TGTGCCAGCAGCCGGGGAATCCGCGGGAGGGCCGGGGATACGCAGTATTTT,CASSRGIRGRAGDTQYF
-,14,TRBD1,TRBJ2-2,TRBV7-2,TGTGCCAGCAGCCTACAGGGGGCGACCGGGGAGCTGTTTTTT,CASSLQGATGELFF
-,17,-,TRBJ2-1,TRBV6-6,TGTGCCAGCAGTCCTAGGGTTGCGGGGTCCTCCTACAATGAGCAGTTCTTC,CASSPRVAGSSYNEQFF
-,12,-,TRBJ1-2,TRBV28,TGTGCCAGCAGGGACAGAAAGGGAGGCTACACCTTC,CASRDRKGGYTF
-,16,TRBD1,TRBJ2-3,TRBV5-1,TGCGCCAGCGTTGCTCAGACAGGGCTTAGCACAGATACGCAGTATTTT,CASVAQTGLSTDTQYF
-,16,TRBD1,TRBJ2-7,TRBV27,TGTGCCAGCAGTTCTTCACAGGGGCACCTCTCCTACGAGCAGTACTTC,CASSSSQGHLSYEQYF
once,14,-,TRBJ1-3,TRBV5-5,TGTGCCAGCAGCTTGGCCAGGATTGGAAACACCATATATTTT,CASSLARIGNTIYF
few,18,TRBD2,TRBJ2-2,TRBV28,TGTGCCAGCAGTCCCCTTGGGGGGACTAGCGGGAGTCCCGGGGAGCTGTTTTTT,CASSPLGGTSGSPGELFF
few,15,-,TRBJ2-2,TRBV10-3,TGTGCCATCAGTGAGGGAAAGGGAGGAACCGGGGAGCTGTTTTTT,CAISEGKGGTGELFF
-,16,TRBD1,TRBJ1-2,TRBV5-1,TGCGCCAGCAGCCTCATACCCTCGACAGGGCTGTATGGCTACACCTTC,CASSLIPSTGLYGYTF
-,13,TRBD2,TRBJ2-3,TRBV30,TGTGCCTGGACTAGCGGATACACAGATACGCAGTATTTT,CAWTSGYTDTQYF
-,18,TRBD2,TRBJ2-1,TRBV4-1,TGCGCCAGCAGCCAACGTCTTAGCGGGAGGCAATTTTACAATGAGCAGTTCTTC,CASSQRLSGRQFYNEQFF
-,13,-,TRBJ2-3,TRBV3-1/TRBV3-2,TGTGCCAGCAGAAACAGGGTCACAGATACGCAGTATTTT,CASRNRVTDTQYF
once,20,TRBD1,TRBJ1-1,TRBV18,TGTGCCAGCTCACCTCAGCGACGCACCATCCAGGGGGCGAGAGACACTGAAGCTTTCTTT,CASSPQRRTIQGARDTEAFF
-,16,TRBD1,TRBJ2-7,TRBV6-5,TGTGCCAGCAGTTACTCGAAACAGGGGATTGCCTACGAGCAGTACTTC,CASSYSKQGIAYEQYF
-,17,-,TRBJ2-2,TRBV5-6,TGTGCCAGCAGCTTGGACAGGGAGGGTACTTGGGCCGGGGAGCTGTTTTTT,CASSLDREGTWAGELFF
many,16,-,TRBJ1-1,TRBV7-3,TGTGCCAGCAGCCCCTACGGACAGTCCATGAACACTGAAGCTTTCTTT,CASSPYGQSMNTEAFF